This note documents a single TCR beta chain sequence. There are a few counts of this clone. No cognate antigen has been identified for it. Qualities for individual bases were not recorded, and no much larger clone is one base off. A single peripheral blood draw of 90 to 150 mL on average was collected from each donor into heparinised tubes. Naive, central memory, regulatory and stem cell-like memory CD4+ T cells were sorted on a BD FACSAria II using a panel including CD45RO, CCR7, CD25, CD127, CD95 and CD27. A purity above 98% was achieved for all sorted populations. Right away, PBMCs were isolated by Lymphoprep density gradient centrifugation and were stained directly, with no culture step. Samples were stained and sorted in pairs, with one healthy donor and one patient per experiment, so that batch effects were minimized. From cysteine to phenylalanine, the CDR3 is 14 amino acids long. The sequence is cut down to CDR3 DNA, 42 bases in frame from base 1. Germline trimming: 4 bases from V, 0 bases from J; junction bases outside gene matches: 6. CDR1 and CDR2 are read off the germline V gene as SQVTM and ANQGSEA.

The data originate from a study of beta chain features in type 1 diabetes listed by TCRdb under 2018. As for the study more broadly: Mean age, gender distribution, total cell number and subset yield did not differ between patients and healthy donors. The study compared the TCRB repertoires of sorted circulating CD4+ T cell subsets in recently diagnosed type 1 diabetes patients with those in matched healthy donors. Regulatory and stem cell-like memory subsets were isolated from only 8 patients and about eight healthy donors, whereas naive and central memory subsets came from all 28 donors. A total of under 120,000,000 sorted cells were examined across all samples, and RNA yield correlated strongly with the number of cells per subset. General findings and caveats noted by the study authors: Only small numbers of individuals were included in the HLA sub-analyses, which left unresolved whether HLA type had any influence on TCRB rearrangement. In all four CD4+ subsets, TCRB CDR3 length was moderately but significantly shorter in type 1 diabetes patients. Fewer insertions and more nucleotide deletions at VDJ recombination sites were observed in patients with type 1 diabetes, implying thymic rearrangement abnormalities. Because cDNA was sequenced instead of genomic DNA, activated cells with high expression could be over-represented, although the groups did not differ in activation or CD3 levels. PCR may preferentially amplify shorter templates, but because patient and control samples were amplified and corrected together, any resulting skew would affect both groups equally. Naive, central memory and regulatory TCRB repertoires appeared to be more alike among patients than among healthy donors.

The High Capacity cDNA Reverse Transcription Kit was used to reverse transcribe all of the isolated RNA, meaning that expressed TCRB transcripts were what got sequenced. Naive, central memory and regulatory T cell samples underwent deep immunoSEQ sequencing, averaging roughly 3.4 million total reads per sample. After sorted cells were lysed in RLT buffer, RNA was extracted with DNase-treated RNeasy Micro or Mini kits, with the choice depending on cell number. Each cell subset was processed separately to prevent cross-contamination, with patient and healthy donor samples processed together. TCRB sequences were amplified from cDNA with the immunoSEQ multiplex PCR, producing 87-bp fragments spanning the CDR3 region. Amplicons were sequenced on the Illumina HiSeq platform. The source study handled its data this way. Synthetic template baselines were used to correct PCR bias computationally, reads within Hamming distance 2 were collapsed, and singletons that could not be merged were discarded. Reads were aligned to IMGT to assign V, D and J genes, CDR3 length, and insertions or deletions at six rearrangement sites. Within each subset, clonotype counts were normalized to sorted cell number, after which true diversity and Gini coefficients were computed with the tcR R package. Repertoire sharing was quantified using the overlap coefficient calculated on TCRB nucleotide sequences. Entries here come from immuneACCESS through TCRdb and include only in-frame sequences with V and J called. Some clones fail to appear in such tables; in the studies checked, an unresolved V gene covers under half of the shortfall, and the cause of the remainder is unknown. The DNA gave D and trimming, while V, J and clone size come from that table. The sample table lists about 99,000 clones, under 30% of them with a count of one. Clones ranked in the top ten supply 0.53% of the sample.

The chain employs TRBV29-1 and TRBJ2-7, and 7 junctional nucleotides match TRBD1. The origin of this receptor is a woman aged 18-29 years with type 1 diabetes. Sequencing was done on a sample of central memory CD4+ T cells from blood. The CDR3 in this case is CSVGPRQGSYEQYF. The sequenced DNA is TGCAGCGTTGGGCCCCGACAGGGCTCCTACGAGCAGTACTTC.